This T cell receptor (beta chain) is drawn from a study of T cell changes during pregnancy in multiple sclerosis. The table lists this clone with a count of one. Per the germline V gene, CDR1 is MNHEY and CDR2 is SMNVEV (reference sequence). Unmatched junction bases numbered 6, after V lost 4 bases and J lost 4 bases. This CDR3 spans 16 amino acids. This table comes from immunoSEQ multiplex PCR, and its TCRdb copy is limited to in-frame clones, with some not included. The table has around 31,000 clones, 80% to 90% seen once. The starting material was CD4+ T cells from peripheral blood mononuclear cells, obtained in the first trimester of pregnancy. The chain recombines TRBV27 with TRBJ2-5; 13 bases line up with TRBD2. This sequence originates from a female donor in good health, enrolled as a control in a pregnancy study. The DNA for the CDR3 is TGTGCCAGCAGTTGGACTAGCGGGGGCCCCCCAGAGACCCAGTACTTC. Amino acids: CASSWTSGGPPETQYF.